The present TCR beta chain was sequenced within a study of control samples from healthy donors and cancer patients. The table came from immunoSEQ multiplex PCR; TCRdb's copy has only in-frame clones and leaves some out. The data show about 230,000 clones, approximately 80% seen once. V dropped 4 bases and J dropped 1; count of bases not matched to a gene: 1. CDR1 MRHNA and CDR2 SNTAGT come from the germline V gene. The CDR3 sequence is 14 residues long. This receptor was obtained from a woman aged 55-70 years with lung cancer. The source material was PBMCs. The rearrangement uses TRBV6-4 and TRBJ2-1, with 7 nucleotides matching TRBD2. As DNA, the CDR3 is TGTGCCAGCAGTGGCGGGGGTTCCTACAATGAGCAGTTCTTC. Amino acids: CASSGGGSYNEQFF.